This T cell receptor beta chain was sequenced during a study of molecular identifiers for immune sequencing clone quantification. Study-wide context: Replicate experiments divided RNA from roughly 20,000 or 100,000 naive CD8 cells into five parts and sequenced four. Findings and caveats of the study: Clone sizes that are highly expanded could be underestimated when identical TCR molecules share a barcode.

This clonotype has more than one count but fewer than ten. The antigen is undetermined. TCRdb reanalysed the PCR reads using MiXCR and keeps one entry per CDR3 protein. Counted here are about half a million distinct CDR3 sequences, around a fifth occurring once; the ten biggest clones make up 0.84%. Construction of naive CD8 libraries employed about 17,000 to 1,100,000 sorted cells together with 10%, 30% or 50% RNA. Naive CD8 T cells were picked out by sorting for CD8+CD4-CCR7+CD45RA+. The V segment lost 3 bases and the J segment 0 bases; nucleotides outside the gene matches: 12. Per germline, CDR1 SGDLS and CDR2 YYNGEE. The CDR3 is 17 amino acids.

The clonotype was recovered from a human donor in good health. Some libraries in this study had Jurkat cell RNA spiked in. Sequenced input: naive CD8+ T cells from blood, with Jurkat cell RNA spiked in. Stated subset: FACS-sorted CD8+CD4-CCR7+CD45RA+ naive T cells. J is TRBJ2-7 and V is TRBV9; 7 bases line up with TRBD1. CDR3 loop: CASSARSAGGDSYEQYF. CDR3 nucleotides: TGTGCCAGCAGCGCGAGATCAGCAGGGGGTGACTCCTACGAGCAGTACTTC.